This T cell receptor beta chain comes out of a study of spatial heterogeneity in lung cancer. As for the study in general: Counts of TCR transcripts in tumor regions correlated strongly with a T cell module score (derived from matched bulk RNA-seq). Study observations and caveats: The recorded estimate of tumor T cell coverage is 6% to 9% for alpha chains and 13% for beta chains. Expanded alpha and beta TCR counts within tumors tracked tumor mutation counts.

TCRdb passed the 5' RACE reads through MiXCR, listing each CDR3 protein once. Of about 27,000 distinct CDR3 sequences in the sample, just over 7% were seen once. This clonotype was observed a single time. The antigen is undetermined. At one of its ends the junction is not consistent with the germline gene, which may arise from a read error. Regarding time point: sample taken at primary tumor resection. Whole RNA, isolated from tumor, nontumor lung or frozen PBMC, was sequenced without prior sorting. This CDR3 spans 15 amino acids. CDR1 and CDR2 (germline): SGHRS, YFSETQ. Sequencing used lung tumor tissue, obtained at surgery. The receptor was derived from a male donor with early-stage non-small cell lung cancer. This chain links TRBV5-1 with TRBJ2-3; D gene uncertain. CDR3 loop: CTSSLDPSSTDTQYF. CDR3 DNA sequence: TGCACCAGCAGCTTGGACCCTTCTAGCACAGATACGCAGTATTTT.